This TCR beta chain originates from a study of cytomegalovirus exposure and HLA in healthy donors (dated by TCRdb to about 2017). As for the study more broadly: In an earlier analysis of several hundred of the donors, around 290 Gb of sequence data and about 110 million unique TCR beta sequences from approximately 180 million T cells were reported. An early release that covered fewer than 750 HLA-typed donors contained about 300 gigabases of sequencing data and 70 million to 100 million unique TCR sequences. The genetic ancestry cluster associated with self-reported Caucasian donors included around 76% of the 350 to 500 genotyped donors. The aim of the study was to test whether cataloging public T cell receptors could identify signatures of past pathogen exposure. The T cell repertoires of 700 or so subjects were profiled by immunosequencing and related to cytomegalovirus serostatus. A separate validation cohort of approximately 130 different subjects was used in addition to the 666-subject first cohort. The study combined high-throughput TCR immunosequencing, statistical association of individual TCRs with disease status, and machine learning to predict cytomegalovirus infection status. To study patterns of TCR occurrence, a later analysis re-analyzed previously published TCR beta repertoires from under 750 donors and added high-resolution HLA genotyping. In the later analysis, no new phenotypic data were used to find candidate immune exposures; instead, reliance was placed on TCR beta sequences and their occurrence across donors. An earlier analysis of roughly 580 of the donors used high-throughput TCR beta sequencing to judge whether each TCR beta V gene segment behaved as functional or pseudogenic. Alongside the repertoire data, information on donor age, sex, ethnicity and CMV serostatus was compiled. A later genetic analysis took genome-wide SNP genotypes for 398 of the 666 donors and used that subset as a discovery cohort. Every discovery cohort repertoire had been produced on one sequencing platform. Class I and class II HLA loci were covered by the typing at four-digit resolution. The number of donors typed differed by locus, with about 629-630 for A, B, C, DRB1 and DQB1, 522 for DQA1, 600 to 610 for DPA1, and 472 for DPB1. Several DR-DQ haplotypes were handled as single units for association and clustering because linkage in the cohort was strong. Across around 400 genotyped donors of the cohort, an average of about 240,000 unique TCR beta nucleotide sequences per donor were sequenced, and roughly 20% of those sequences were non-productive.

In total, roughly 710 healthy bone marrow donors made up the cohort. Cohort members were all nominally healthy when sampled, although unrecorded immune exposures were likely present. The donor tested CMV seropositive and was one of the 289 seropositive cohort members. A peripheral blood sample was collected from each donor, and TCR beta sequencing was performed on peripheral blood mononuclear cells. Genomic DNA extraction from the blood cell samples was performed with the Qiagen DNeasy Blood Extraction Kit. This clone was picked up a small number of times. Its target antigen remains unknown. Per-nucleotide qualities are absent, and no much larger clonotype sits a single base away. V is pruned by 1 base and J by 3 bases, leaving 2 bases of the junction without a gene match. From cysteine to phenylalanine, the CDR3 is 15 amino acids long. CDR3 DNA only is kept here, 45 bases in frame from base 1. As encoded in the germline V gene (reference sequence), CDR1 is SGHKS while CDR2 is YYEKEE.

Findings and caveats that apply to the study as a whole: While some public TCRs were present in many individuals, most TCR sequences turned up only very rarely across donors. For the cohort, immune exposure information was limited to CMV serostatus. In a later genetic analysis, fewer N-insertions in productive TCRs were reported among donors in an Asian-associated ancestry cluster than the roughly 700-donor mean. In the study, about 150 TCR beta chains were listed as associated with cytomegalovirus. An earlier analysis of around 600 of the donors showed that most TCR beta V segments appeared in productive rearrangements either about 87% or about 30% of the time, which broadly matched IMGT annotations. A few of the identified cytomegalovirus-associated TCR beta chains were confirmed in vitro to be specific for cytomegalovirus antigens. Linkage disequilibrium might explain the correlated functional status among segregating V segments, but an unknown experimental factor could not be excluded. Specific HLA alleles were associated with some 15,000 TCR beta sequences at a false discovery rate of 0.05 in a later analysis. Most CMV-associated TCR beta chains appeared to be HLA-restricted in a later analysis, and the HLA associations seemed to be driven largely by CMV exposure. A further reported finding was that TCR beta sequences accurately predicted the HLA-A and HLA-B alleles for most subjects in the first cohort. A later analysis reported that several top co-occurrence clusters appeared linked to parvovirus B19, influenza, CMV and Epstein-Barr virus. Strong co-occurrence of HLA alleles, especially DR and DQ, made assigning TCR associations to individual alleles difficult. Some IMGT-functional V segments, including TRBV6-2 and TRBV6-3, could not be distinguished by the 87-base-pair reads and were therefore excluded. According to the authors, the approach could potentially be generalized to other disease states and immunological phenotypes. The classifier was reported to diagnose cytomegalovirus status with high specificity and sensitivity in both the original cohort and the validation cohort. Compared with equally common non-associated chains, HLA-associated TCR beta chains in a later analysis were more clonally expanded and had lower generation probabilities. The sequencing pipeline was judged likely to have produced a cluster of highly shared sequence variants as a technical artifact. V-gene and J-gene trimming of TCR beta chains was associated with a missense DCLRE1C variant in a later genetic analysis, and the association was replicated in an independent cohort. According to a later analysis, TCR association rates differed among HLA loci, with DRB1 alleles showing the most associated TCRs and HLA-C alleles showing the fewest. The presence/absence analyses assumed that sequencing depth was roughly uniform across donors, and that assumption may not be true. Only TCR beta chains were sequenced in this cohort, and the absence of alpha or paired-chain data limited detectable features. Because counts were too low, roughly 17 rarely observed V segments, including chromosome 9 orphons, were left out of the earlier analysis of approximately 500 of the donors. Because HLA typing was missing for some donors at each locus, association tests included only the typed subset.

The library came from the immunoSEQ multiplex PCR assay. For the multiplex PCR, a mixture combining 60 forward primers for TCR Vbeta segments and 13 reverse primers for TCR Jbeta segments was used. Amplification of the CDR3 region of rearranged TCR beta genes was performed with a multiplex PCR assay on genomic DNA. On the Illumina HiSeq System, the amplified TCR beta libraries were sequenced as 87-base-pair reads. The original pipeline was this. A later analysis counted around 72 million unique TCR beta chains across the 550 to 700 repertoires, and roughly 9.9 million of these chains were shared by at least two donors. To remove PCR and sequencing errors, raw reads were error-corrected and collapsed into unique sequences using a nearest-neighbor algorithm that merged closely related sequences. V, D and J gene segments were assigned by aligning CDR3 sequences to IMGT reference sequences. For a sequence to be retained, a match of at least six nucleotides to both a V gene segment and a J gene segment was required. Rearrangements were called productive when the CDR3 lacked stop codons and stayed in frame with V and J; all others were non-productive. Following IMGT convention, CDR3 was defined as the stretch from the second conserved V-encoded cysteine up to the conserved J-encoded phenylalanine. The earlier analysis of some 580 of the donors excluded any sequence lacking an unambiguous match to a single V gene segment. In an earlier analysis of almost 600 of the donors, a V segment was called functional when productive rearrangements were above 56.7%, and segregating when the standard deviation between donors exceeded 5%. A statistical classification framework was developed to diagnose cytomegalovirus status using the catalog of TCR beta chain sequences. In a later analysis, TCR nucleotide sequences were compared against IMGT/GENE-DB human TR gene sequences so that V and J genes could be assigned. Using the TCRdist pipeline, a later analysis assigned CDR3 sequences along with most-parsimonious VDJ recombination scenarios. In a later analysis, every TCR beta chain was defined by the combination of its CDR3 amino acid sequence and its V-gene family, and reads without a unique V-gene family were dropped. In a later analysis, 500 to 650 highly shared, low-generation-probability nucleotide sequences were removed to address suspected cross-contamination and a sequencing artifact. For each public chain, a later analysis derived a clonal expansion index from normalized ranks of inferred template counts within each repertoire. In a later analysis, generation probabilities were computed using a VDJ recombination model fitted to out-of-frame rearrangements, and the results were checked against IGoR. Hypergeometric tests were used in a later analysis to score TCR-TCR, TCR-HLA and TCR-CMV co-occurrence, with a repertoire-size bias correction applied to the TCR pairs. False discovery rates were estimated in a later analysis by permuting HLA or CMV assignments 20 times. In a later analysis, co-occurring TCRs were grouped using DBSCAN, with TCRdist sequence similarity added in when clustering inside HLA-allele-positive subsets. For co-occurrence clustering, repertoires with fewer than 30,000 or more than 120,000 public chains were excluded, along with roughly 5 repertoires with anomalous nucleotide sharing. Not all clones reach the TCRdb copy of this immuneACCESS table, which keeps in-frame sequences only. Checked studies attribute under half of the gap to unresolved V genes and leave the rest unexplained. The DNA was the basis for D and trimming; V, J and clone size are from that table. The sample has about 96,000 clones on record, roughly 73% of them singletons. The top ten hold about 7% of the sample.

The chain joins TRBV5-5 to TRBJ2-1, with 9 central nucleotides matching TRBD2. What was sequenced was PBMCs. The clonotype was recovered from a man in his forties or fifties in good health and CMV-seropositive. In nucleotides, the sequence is TGTGCCAGCAGCTTGTTGCGGGGGGGCTACAATGAGCAGTTCTTC. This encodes CASSLLRGGYNEQFF.